The present T cell receptor beta chain was sequenced within a study of T-cell reconstitution after alpha-beta-depleted transplantation in children (dated by TCRdb to about 2016). About the investigation overall: Using TCR repertoire profiling, the study quantitatively followed how T-cell immune reconstitution unfolded in children after TCRalphabeta/CD19-depleted allogeneic hematopoietic cell transplantation.

This clonotype was counted ten times or more. The antigen it binds to is not known. Nothing much larger sits one base from this clone, and base qualities are not available. Unmatched junction bases come to 12, with V trimmed by 5 bases and J by 14 bases. CDR1 is given as LNHDA and CDR2 as SQIVND, both from the germline V gene (reference sequence). The CDR3 numbers 14 residues from cysteine through phenylalanine. Only the CDR3 DNA stays, 42 bases, in frame from base 1. Preparation of the library involved PCR. Reads for this sample came from an Illumina HiSeq 2500. To normalize quantification of the TCRbeta repertoire, the TCR libraries were built with molecular barcoding that relied on unique molecular identifiers. TCRdb cleaned the public reads at Q25 with fastp, built clones with MiXCR and kept in-frame beta chains. CDR3 protein sequences are deduplicated, and each keeps its most common genes and DNA. A total of roughly 120,000 distinct CDR3 sequences appear in this sample, around 10% of them only once. Approximately 8% of the sample is held by the ten biggest clonotypes.

The source of this sequence is a human donor who donated a stem cell graft to a child with acute lymphoblastic leukemia. Specimen: PBMCs from the stem cell graft donor, collected from the stem cell graft. The sequence links TRBV19 to TRBJ1-2; 12 middle bases align to TRBD1. The nucleotides read TGTGCCAGTAGTTCTCGCACGGGACAGGGGGCTCGGACCTTC. Translated, this gives CASSSRTGQGARTF. Here the CDR3 is joined to the reference TRBV19 and TRBJ1-2 genes, and the full variable domain is: DGGITQSPKYLFRKEGQNVTLSCEQNLNHDAMYWYRQDPGQGLRLIYYSQIVNDFQKGDIAEGYSVSREKKESFPLTVTSAQKNPTAFYLCASSSRTGQGARTFGSGTRLTVV.